The 32 T cell receptor beta chains given below trace back to one sample, sequenced in a study of blood T cell repertoires in COVID-19. Sequencing used immunoSEQ multiplex PCR; TCRdb keeps in-frame clones, though not all of them. The sample lists some 40,000 clones; about 80% were seen once. Sequenced sample: peripheral blood. These receptors all come from a man aged 65 to 85 with acute or convalescent COVID-19.

By sample share, this clone is medium-sized. The chain joins TRBV28 to TRBJ1-2; D remains unclear. The CDR3 has 12 amino acids. V gave up 6 bases and J gave up 8 bases, with 13 bases separating them. Germline V gene lookup returns CDR1 MDHEN and CDR2 SYDVKM. The CDR3 reads CASRFEGHGYTF. The CDR3 DNA reads as TGTGCCAGCAGGTTCGAGGGTCACGGCTACACCTTC.

The chain combines TRBV9 with TRBJ2-3; D gene ambiguous. The length of the CDR3 is 16 residues. The germline gives CDR1 SGDLS, CDR2 YYNGEE. V shed 0 bases and J shed 0 bases, with 11 bases lying between them. This CDR3 reads CASSVARFSSTDTQYF. CDR3 coding DNA: TGTGCCAGCAGCGTAGCCAGGTTTTCTAGCACAGATACGCAGTATTTT.

V is TRBV19 and J is TRBJ1-1, with TRBD1 identical over 7 bases. CDR1 is LNHDA, CDR2 SQIVND, per germline (reference sequence). The CDR3 runs 15 residues. V lost 7 bases, J lost 3 bases, and 11 bases stayed unmatched. CDR3 protein: CASKRREQGDTEAFF. CDR3 DNA sequence: TGTGCCAGTAAAAGGCGAGAGCAGGGGGACACTGAAGCTTTCTTT.

The rearrangement links TRBV28 to TRBJ1-4; D gene ambiguous. Between the trimmed V and J ends, which lost 6 bases and 7 bases, there was a span of 9 bases. The CDR3 is 12 residues long. Germline CDR1 is MDHEN and CDR2 is SYDVKM. The CDR3 DNA reads as TGTGCCAGCAGAAGAACGGGTGAAAAACTGTTTTTT. As protein: CASRRTGEKLFF.

The CDR3 DNA reads TGTGCCAGCAGTTTACTCCAGACCGGGGAGCTGTTTTTT. Amino acids: CASSLLQTGELFF. The V call is TRBV28, the J call TRBJ2-2; no firm D call. In germline, CDR1 is MDHEN, CDR2 SYDVKM. With 2 bases removed from V and 5 bases from J, the gap between germline ends came to 6 bases. This CDR3 has 13 residues.

V gene TRBV12-3 or TRBV12-4 combines with J gene TRBJ1-1; tentative D call: TRBD1 (6 bases). The V and J ends lost 3 bases and 12 bases respectively, with 17 bases between them. The CDR3 spans 13 residues. The CDR3: CASSLGAGMKTFF. The CDR3 bases are TGTGCCAGCAGTTTGGGGGCAGGGATGAAAACTTTCTTT.

This clone has just one count. This rearrangement joins TRBV6-5 to TRBJ1-6, with TRBD1 matching over 7 bases. V was clipped by 6 bases and J by 6 bases; unmatched bases: 5. Germline loops: CDR1 MNHEY, CDR2 SVGAGI. The CDR3 is made up of 14 amino acids. The CDR3 sequence is CASRTDRVNSPLHF. CDR3 bases: TGTGCCAGCAGAACCGACAGGGTTAATTCACCCCTCCACTTT.

The V and J genes are TRBV6-1 and TRBJ2-7, with no clear D. Germline lookup yields CDR1 MNHNS and CDR2 SASEGT. V dropped 3 bases and J dropped 3 bases, with 12 bases sitting between them. The CDR3 has 14 amino acids. The CDR3 DNA reads as TGTGCCAGCAGTGAGTCGCAGTTTAACTACGAGCAGTACTTC. It translates to CASSESQFNYEQYF.

The chain uses TRBV19 and TRBJ2-7; 14 nucleotides line up with TRBD2. The CDR3 is 17 amino acids. The trim removed 5 bases at V and 0 bases at J, leaving 6 bases unmatched. Per the germline V gene, CDR1 is LNHDA and CDR2 is SQIVND (reference sequence). The CDR3 region has the DNA TGTGCCAGTAGTGCGGGACTAGCGGGGGCAACCTCCTACGAGCAGTACTTC. The encoded protein is CASSAGLAGATSYEQYF.

The rearrangement joins TRBV28 to TRBJ1-1; the D gene is possibly TRBD1 (6 bases). The V end was cut by 3 bases, the J end by 5 bases, with 13 bases between. This CDR3 is 14 amino acids long. Germline loops: CDR1 MDHEN, CDR2 SYDVKM. The CDR3 coding sequence is TGTGCCAGCAGTTTTCGTCAGGGGCGGACTGAAGCTTTCTTT. Its translation is CASSFRQGRTEAFF. The full variable domain, in which reference TRBV28 and TRBJ1-1 provide the parts outside the CDR3, is DVKVTQSSRYLVKRTGEKVFLECVQDMDHENMFWYRQDPGLGLRLIYFSYDVKMKEKGDIPEGYSVSREKKERFSLILESASTNQTSMYLCASSFRQGRTEAFFGQGTRLTVV.

The gene calls are TRBV19 and TRBJ1-1; maybe TRBD1 (6 bases). Germline values: CDR1 LNHDA, CDR2 SQIVND (reference sequence). The CDR3 consists of 14 residues. Trimming removed 5 bases at V and 4 bases at J, with 14 bases between. CDR3 in amino acids: CASSSQGWVTEAFF. The CDR3 DNA reads TGTGCCAGTAGTTCACAGGGATGGGTCACTGAAGCTTTCTTT.

The chain couples TRBV27 to TRBJ2-5; possible D gene TRBD1, 5 bases. Germline CDR1 reads MNHEY; CDR2 reads SMNVEV (reference sequence). V lost 3 bases, J lost 6 bases, and 11 bases lay in between. The CDR3 sequence is 13 residues long. CDR3 amino acids: CASSFDSLKTQYF. The CDR3 DNA reads as TGTGCCAGCAGTTTCGACAGCTTAAAGACCCAGTACTTC.

V usage is TRBV5-1 and J usage is TRBJ2-7, with D unresolved. This CDR3 region has 14 residues. Trimming pared 0 bases from V and 6 bases from J, leaving 13 bases between. Germline V gene sequence: CDR1 SGHRS, CDR2 YFSETQ. CDR3 sequence reads: CASSLAGLSSEQYF. The CDR3, as DNA: TGCGCCAGCAGCTTGGCCGGTCTGTCTTCCGAGCAGTACTTC.

The CDR3 sequence is CASSSGSAETQYF. In nucleotides, the CDR3 is TGTGCCAGCAGCTCGGGTAGCGCGGAGACCCAGTACTTC. The rearrangement uses TRBV7-2 and TRBJ2-5; D possibly corresponds to TRBD2 (5 bases). Germline CDR1 is SGHTA and CDR2 is FQGNSA. The CDR3 consists of 13 residues. Trimming shortened V by 4 bases and J by 5 bases, and 11 bases separated the two germline ends.

The rearrangement uses TRBV27 and TRBJ1-5; no clear D. This CDR3 spans 16 amino acids. V was cut by 10 bases and J by 8 bases, with 27 bases left in between. Per the germline V gene, CDR1 is MNHEY and CDR2 is SMNVEV (reference sequence). The CDR3: CATKLTRTGGSEPQHF. In DNA form, the CDR3 reads TGTGCCACCAAGTTGACTCGGACGGGAGGATCAGAGCCCCAGCATTTT.

V gene TRBV29-1 combines with J gene TRBJ1-2, with a possible D match to TRBD1 (6 bases). CDR3 length: 14 residues. Germline CDR1 and CDR2: SQVTM and ANQGSEA. V lost 0 bases to trimming and J lost 7 bases, with 15 bases between them. The CDR3 spells CSVEEGDRLSGYTF. The CDR3 bases are TGCAGCGTTGAAGAAGGTGACAGGCTATCTGGCTACACCTTC. Full variable domain (outside the CDR3, taken from reference TRBV29-1 and TRBJ1-2): SAVISQKPSRDICQRGTSLTIQCQVDSQVTMMFWYRQQPGQSLTLIATANQGSEATYESGFVIDKFPISRPNLTFSTLTVSNMSPEDSSIYLCSVEEGDRLSGYTFGSGTRLTVV.

CDR3 protein: CASILSRDTQYF. The CDR3 DNA is TGTGCCAGCATTCTCTCTCGAGATACGCAGTATTTT. The V gene is TRBV6-5, the J gene TRBJ2-3; no firm D call. V shed 7 bases and J shed 5 bases, with 10 bases lying between them. There are 12 residues in the CDR3. Germline-derived CDR1 and CDR2 are MNHEY and SVGAGI.

This clone occurred a few times. The V and J genes are TRBV30 and TRBJ1-1; 9 nucleotides line up with TRBD1. V lost 2 bases and J lost 7; bases outside the gene matches: 8. Germline V lookup: CDR1 GTSNPN, CDR2 SVGIG (reference sequence). The CDR3 contains 14 residues. The CDR3: CAWSPTGGTFEAFF. CDR3 in DNA: TGTGCCTGGAGTCCGACAGGGGGGACATTTGAAGCTTTCTTT.

This chain uses TRBV24-1 with TRBJ1-2; no firm D call. Germline V gene sequence: CDR1 KGHDR, CDR2 SFDVKD. The CDR3 totals 14 residues. V gave up 0 bases and J gave up 8 bases, with 12 bases separating them. DNA of the CDR3: TGTGCCACCAGTGATTTGCAGAGCAGGTCCGGCTACACCTTC. Its translation: CATSDLQSRSGYTF.

This chain uses TRBV7-3 with TRBJ1-2; tentative D call: TRBD1 (5 bases). The CDR3 spans 16 residues. The V gene's germline CDR1 is SGHTA and CDR2 FQGTGA. The V and J ends lost 2 bases and 2 bases respectively, with 15 bases between them. CDR3 nucleotide sequence: TGTGCCAGCAGCTTAGGCTTGGGGGAGGGAAACTATGGCTACACCTTC. It is translated as CASSLGLGEGNYGYTF.

This sequence joins TRBV6-4 and TRBJ2-7, with 8 bases that match TRBD1. The CDR3 spans 17 residues. With 0 bases clipped from V and 3 bases from J, the junction kept 10 bases outside the gene matches. In germline, CDR1 is MRHNA, CDR2 SNTAGT. The CDR3 reads CASSDSRVPGGCYEQYF. CDR3 DNA: TGTGCCAGCAGTGACTCGAGGGTGCCAGGGGGCTGCTACGAGCAGTACTTC.

V gene TRBV3-1 (or the pseudogene TRBV3-2) combines with J gene TRBJ2-7; 7 bases fit TRBD1. CDR3 length: 18 amino acids. Germline-derived CDR1 and CDR2 are LGHDT and YNNKEL (reference sequence). The V segment lost 0 bases and the J segment 0 bases; nucleotides outside the gene matches: 11. CDR3 sequence (DNA): TGTGCCAGCAGCCAAGATATAGGCCAGGGGGTTTACTCCTACGAGCAGTACTTC. It yields the protein CASSQDIGQGVYSYEQYF.

This sequence joins TRBV28 and TRBJ2-4; a possible D gene is TRBD2 (5 bases). The CDR3 is made up of 18 amino acids. V lost 5 bases, J lost 0 bases, and 20 bases lay in between. The germline gives CDR1 MDHEN, CDR2 SYDVKM. In DNA, the CDR3 is TGTGCCAGCAGTCTCTTTGTGCCGGGGAGTGTAGCCAAAAACATTCAGTACTTC. Residues: CASSLFVPGSVAKNIQYF.

The J gene is TRBJ1-1, the V gene TRBV27; no reliable D call. The germline V and J ends were trimmed by 2 bases and 3 bases, with 7 bases remaining between them. Germline V gives CDR1 MNHEY, CDR2 SMNVEV (reference sequence). This CDR3 has 13 residues. CDR3 region: CASSLNAYTEAFF. CDR3 in DNA: TGTGCCAGCAGTTTAAATGCGTACACTGAAGCTTTCTTT.

The chain is built from TRBV7-3 and TRBJ1-2, with 7 bases aligning to TRBD1. V trimming: 2 bases; J trimming: 8 bases; junction bases outside the gene matches: 5. CDR1 and CDR2 from the germline V gene are SGHTA and FQGTGA. The CDR3 has 13 amino acids. This CDR3 reads CASSLGGGGGYTF. The CDR3 DNA follows: TGTGCCAGCAGCTTAGGAGGAGGGGGCGGCTACACCTTC.

This chain links TRBV19 with TRBJ1-6; D uncertain. CDR3 length: 14 amino acids. V was clipped by 0 bases and J by 10 bases, with 10 bases between them. Germline V gene lookup returns CDR1 LNHDA and CDR2 SQIVND (reference sequence). The CDR3 DNA follows: TGTGCCAGTAGTATAGATCGAGGATCCTCACCCCTCCACTTT. This gives the protein CASSIDRGSSPLHF.

This sequence joins TRBV28 and TRBJ1-5; 10 nucleotides align to TRBD1. The CDR3 totals 15 residues. Germline-derived CDR1 and CDR2 are MDHEN and SYDVKM. Germline trimming cut 2 bases from V and 4 bases from J; bases unmatched to any gene: 2. The CDR3 nucleotides are TGTGCCAGCAGTTTAGGGACAGGGGCGAATCAGCCCCAGCATTTT. Translation: CASSLGTGANQPQHF.

V gene TRBV2 combines with J gene TRBJ1-5; no definite D call. Trimming removed 5 bases at V and 0 bases at J, with 11 bases between. This CDR3 is built from 15 residues. Germline lookup yields CDR1 SNHLY and CDR2 FYNNEI. This CDR3 is CASSHHTSSNQPQHF. As DNA, the CDR3 is TGTGCCAGCAGTCATCACACCAGTAGCAATCAGCCCCAGCATTTT. The full variable domain, its missing parts supplied by reference TRBV2 and TRBJ1-5, is EPEVTQTPSHQVTQMGQEVILRCVPISNHLYFYWYRQILGQKVEFLVSFYNNEISEKSEIFDDQFSVERPDGSNFTLKIRSTKLEDSAMYFCASSHHTSSNQPQHFGDGTRLSIL.

V and J are TRBV7-2 and TRBJ2-7; D may be TRBD1 (6 bases). V was cut by 4 bases and J by 3 bases, with 13 bases left in between. This CDR3 region has 14 residues. Germline V gene sequence: CDR1 SGHTA, CDR2 FQGNSA. CDR3 sequence: CASSSGQSFYEQYF. The CDR3 nucleotides read TGTGCCAGCAGCTCCGGACAGTCCTTCTACGAGCAGTACTTC.

The genes are TRBV7-8 and TRBJ1-3, with D maybe TRBD1 (6 bases). The germline V gene has CDR1 SGHVS and CDR2 FQNEAQ. Trimming cost V 2 bases and J 3 bases, with 11 bases left between them. This CDR3 is 15 amino acids long. The CDR3 loop reads CASSLQGGVGNTIYF. The CDR3 coding sequence is TGTGCCAGCAGCTTACAAGGGGGAGTTGGAAACACCATATATTTT. The full variable domain, with the rest looked up from reference TRBV7-8 and TRBJ1-3, is GAGVSQSPRYKVAKRGQDVALRCDPISGHVSLFWYQQALGQGPEFLTYFQNEAQLDKSGLPSDRFFAERPEGSVSTLKIQRTQQEDSAVYLCASSLQGGVGNTIYFGEGSWLTVV.

The chain combines TRBV7-6 with TRBJ1-1; 7 bases are shared with TRBD1. CDR3 length: 13 residues. CDR1 is SGHVS, CDR2 FNYEAQ, per germline. Germline trimming cut 5 bases from V and 8 bases from J; bases unmatched to any gene: 8. The CDR3 region has the DNA TGTGCCAGCAGCCACCTGACAGGGACCGAAGCTTTCTTT. Amino acids: CASSHLTGTEAFF. Full variable domain (remainder filled in from reference TRBV7-6 and TRBJ1-1): GAGVSQSPRYKVTKRGQDVALRCDPISGHVSLYWYRQALGQGPEFLTYFNYEAQQDKSGLPNDRFSAERPEGSISTLTIQRTEQRDSAMYRCASSHLTGTEAFFGQGTRLTVV.

The chain couples TRBV29-1 to TRBJ1-3, with no clear D. The CDR3 totals 13 residues. The V gene lost 5 bases and the J gene lost 2 bases, with 10 bases spanning the gap. Germline values: CDR1 SQVTM, CDR2 ANQGSEA. The CDR3: CSVFETTGNTIYF. DNA for the CDR3: TGCAGCGTTTTTGAGACAACTGGAAACACCATATATTTT.